Listed below are T cell receptor beta chains from one sample, sequenced in a study of T-cell memory formation after mild COVID-19. TCRdb fed the 5' RACE reads into MiXCR, producing one record per CDR3 protein. The sample yields roughly 560,000 distinct CDR3 sequences, 20% seen once. Sequenced: PBMCs or a T cell subset sorted from them (not recorded which). All receptors derive from an adult woman who had mild COVID-19 (a few samples of this study predate the infection). Cell type and time point are not known. Each CDR3 is given with its conserved first and last residue. A D gene is named only where the DNA matches it firmly. Size values are once, few and many counts, or a class for expanded clones, and some rows have none.

d_gene,j_gene,v_gene,abundance,CDR3nt,CDR3aa
TRBD1,TRBJ2-7,TRBV12-3/TRBV12-4,few,TGTGCCAGCAGAGACCGGGACAGGTCCTACGAGCAGTACTTC,CASRDRDRSYEQYF
NA,TRBJ2-3,TRBV24-1,few,TGTGCCACCAGTGGAGAGACAGATACGCAGTATTTT,CATSGETDTQYF
TRBD1,TRBJ1-1,TRBV5-1,many,TGCGCCAGCTTCCGGGACAGGAACACTGAAGCTTTCTTT,CASFRDRNTEAFF
NA,TRBJ2-3,TRBV27,few,TGTGCCAGCAGTTATCCAAACACAGATACGCAGTATTTT,CASSYPNTDTQYF
NA,TRBJ2-1,TRBV5-1,NA,TGCGCCAGCAGCGAGGGGGTAAGCGAGCAGTTCTTC,CASSEGVSEQFF
TRBD1,TRBJ1-1,TRBV19,few,TGTGCCAGTAGAGATCGACAGGGGGCGAGCACTGAAGCTTTCTTT,CASRDRQGASTEAFF
NA,TRBJ2-3,TRBV19,NA,TGTGCCAGTAGTATACGGGAAACCTTAAGCACAGATACGCAGTATTTT,CASSIRETLSTDTQYF
TRBD2,TRBJ2-2,TRBV7-3,many,TGTGCCACCAGACTAGCGGGCGCCGGGGAGCTGTTTTTT,CATRLAGAGELFF
TRBD1,TRBJ1-2,TRBV6-6,NA,TGTGCCAGCAGTTACCCAGGGGGGCCTAACTATGGCTACACCTTC,CASSYPGGPNYGYTF
NA,TRBJ2-3,TRBV20-1,few,TGCAGTGCTAGAGCTGGCGAGGTGACTAGCACAGATACGCAGTATTTT,CSARAGEVTSTDTQYF
NA,TRBJ2-2,TRBV27,few,TGTGCCAGCAGCTCGCAGGGTTGGGCTGGGGAGCTGTTTTTT,CASSSQGWAGELFF
NA,TRBJ1-2,TRBV14,NA,TGTGCCAGCAGCCAAGAAGCAGACCTCGACTATGGCTACACCTTC,CASSQEADLDYGYTF
NA,TRBJ2-2,TRBV5-6,NA,TGTGCCAGCAGTTTACAGACGGACGGGAACACCGGGGAGCTGTTTTTT,CASSLQTDGNTGELFF
TRBD2,TRBJ2-1,TRBV20-1,few,TGCAGTGCCCCGGGACTAGCGGGGGCTTCCTACAATGAGCAGTTCTTC,CSAPGLAGASYNEQFF
TRBD1,TRBJ2-3,TRBV7-3,few,TGTGCCAGCAGCTTAAGAGCCGGGACAGGGGTTACAGATACGCAGTATTTT,CASSLRAGTGVTDTQYF
NA,TRBJ2-7,TRBV28,many,TGTGCCAGCAGTTTATCCCGGGACGGCTCCTACGAGCAGTACTTC,CASSLSRDGSYEQYF
TRBD1,TRBJ2-3,TRBV7-2,few,TGTGCCAGCAGTCGAGACAGGGGGATATTCACAGATACGCAGTATTTT,CASSRDRGIFTDTQYF
TRBD2,TRBJ2-5,TRBV5-6,few,TGTGCCAGCAGCTTGGTCTGGCTAGCGGGAAGTGAGACCCAGTACTTC,CASSLVWLAGSETQYF
TRBD1,TRBJ2-5,TRBV6-5,few,TGTGCCAGCAGTTACTCGACAGGGGGCGGGAAGACCCAGTACTTC,CASSYSTGGGKTQYF
TRBD2,TRBJ2-7,TRBV12-3/TRBV12-4,few,TGTGCCAGCAGCTTACCGGGACTAGCGGGAGTCGAGCAGTACTTC,CASSLPGLAGVEQYF
NA,TRBJ1-1,TRBV6-5,NA,TGTGCCAGCAGTTACTCCCGCCGGGGATTGAACACTGAAGCTTTCTTT,CASSYSRRGLNTEAFF
TRBD1,TRBJ1-1,TRBV29-1,NA,TGCAGCGTTGAAGTGGAGGGGGCGAACACTGAAGCTTTCTTT,CSVEVEGANTEAFF
NA,TRBJ2-1,TRBV7-6,many,TGTGCCAGCAGCGCCTTCGATGAGTACCCTGAGCAGTTCTTC,CASSAFDEYPEQFF
TRBD1,TRBJ1-1,TRBV6-1,NA,TGTGCCAGCAGTGAATTGAGGACAGGGAACACTGAAGCTTTCTTT,CASSELRTGNTEAFF
NA,TRBJ2-7,TRBV4-3,many,TGCGCCAGCAGCCAAGAGAAAACTCCAGGCTACGAGCAGTACTTC,CASSQEKTPGYEQYF
TRBD2,TRBJ2-1,TRBV5-1,NA,TGCGCCAGCAGCTTGAGCGCGGGAGAAGATGAGCAGTTCTTC,CASSLSAGEDEQFF
NA,TRBJ1-4,TRBV4-1,many,TGCGCCAGCAGCCAAGATAGTATCCCTAATGAAAAACTGTTTTTT,CASSQDSIPNEKLFF
NA,TRBJ2-7,TRBV15,few,TGTGCCACCAGCAGAGATCGGGCCTCAGGGTACGAGCAGTACTTC,CATSRDRASGYEQYF
NA,TRBJ1-6,TRBV6-6,few,TGTGCCAGCACGTGGGTCGATAATTCACCCCTCCACTTT,CASTWVDNSPLHF
NA,TRBJ2-5,TRBV6-6,few,TGTGCCAGCAGTTTACGGGGGATCTCTCAAGAGACCCAGTACTTC,CASSLRGISQETQYF
NA,TRBJ2-3,TRBV20-1,few,TGCAGTGCTACTCGAATTGGTGGGACCCGAGGGTCCCCTCGCACAGATACGCAGTATTTT,CSATRIGGTRGSPRTDTQYF
NA,TRBJ1-2,TRBV6-1,NA,TGTGCCAGCAGTGAATCAACCAGGGGATTCTTCTATGGCTACACCTTC,CASSESTRGFFYGYTF
NA,TRBJ2-2,TRBV20-1,few,TGCAGTGCTAGCCAGGGTGGCGGGGAGCTGTTTTTT,CSASQGGGELFF
TRBD2,TRBJ2-5,TRBV25-1,NA,TGTGCCAGCAGTGACTGGGGACTAGCATTATTCTGCCAAGAGACCCAGTACTTC,CASSDWGLALFCQETQYF
NA,TRBJ1-1,TRBV7-9,few,TGTGCCAGCAGTCCGGACAGCACTGAAGCTTTCTTT,CASSPDSTEAFF
TRBD1,TRBJ2-1,TRBV19,NA,TGTGCCAGTAGTATAAGAGGGGGCGAGTTGGGTAGGCAGTTCTTC,CASSIRGGELGRQFF
TRBD1,TRBJ2-7,TRBV5-1,NA,TGCGCCAGCAGCCCGACCGGGACAGGCTACTACGAGCAGTACTTC,CASSPTGTGYYEQYF
NA,TRBJ1-4,TRBV5-1,NA,TGCGCCAGCAGCCCGCGCGGGGCAACTAATGAAAAACTGTTTTTT,CASSPRGATNEKLFF
NA,TRBJ1-2,TRBV5-5,NA,TGTGCCAGCACCCCGCAGGAAGGCTATGGCTACACCTTC,CASTPQEGYGYTF
TRBD1,TRBJ2-1,TRBV5-6,NA,TGTGCCAGCAGCTTCCTGGGACAGTACAATGAGCAGTTCTTC,CASSFLGQYNEQFF
NA,TRBJ1-1,TRBV14,few,TGTGCCAGCAGCCAAGCTCCCGTGGGTTGGGCTTTCTTT,CASSQAPVGWAFF
NA,TRBJ2-1,TRBV7-9,NA,TGTGCCAGCAGCCCACTCACGGTCCCGTGGCAGTTCTTC,CASSPLTVPWQFF
NA,TRBJ2-7,TRBV14,NA,TGTGCCAGCAGCCAGGGCCACGGAACCTACGAGCAGTACTTC,CASSQGHGTYEQYF
NA,TRBJ2-1,TRBV6-2/TRBV6-3,many,TGTGCCAGCAGTGACCCCGGGACGCTCTCCTACAATGAGCAGTTCTTC,CASSDPGTLSYNEQFF